Reported below is one T cell receptor beta chain. The CDR3 totals 18 residues. The V segment lost 3 bases and the J segment 3 bases; nucleotides outside the gene matches: 9. Looked up from germline, CDR1 is MGHRA and CDR2 is YSYEKL. This sample stems from a study of blood T cell repertoires in COVID-19. The table came from immunoSEQ multiplex PCR; TCRdb's copy has only in-frame clones and leaves some out. The repertoire holds 250,000 to 400,000 clones, with roughly 90% as singletons. The TCR was taken from a woman aged 30 to 39 with COVID-19, enrolled during active disease. The specimen was peripheral blood. The chain has TRBV4-1 and TRBJ2-1; 12 nucleotides match TRBD2. The CDR3 region is CASSHGGLAGLSYNEQFF. In nucleotides, the CDR3 is TGCGCCAGCAGCCACGGGGGACTAGCGGGCCTTAGCTACAATGAGCAGTTCTTC.